The 26 T cell receptor beta chains below were found in one sample sequenced in a study of cytomegalovirus exposure and HLA in healthy donors. The PCR used 60 Vbeta and 13 Jbeta primers. Sequenced by immunoSEQ multiplex PCR; TCRdb stores in-frame clones only, minus some. The sample holds hundreds of thousands of clones, almost 80% seen once. Sequencing used PBMCs. The origin of the receptors is a male donor in good health and CMV-seronegative.

The gene calls are TRBV5-1 and TRBJ2-7; 9 bases are a match to TRBD2. The CDR3 consists of 16 residues. The V gene end was trimmed by 1 base and the J gene end by 5 bases; junction bases not matched to a gene: 10. The germline V gene has CDR1 SGHRS and CDR2 YFSETQ. The CDR3 nucleotides are TGCGCCAGCAGCTTGTCTAGCGGGATAGGGGCAAACGAGCAGTACTTC. Residues: CASSLSSGIGANEQYF.

The J gene is TRBJ2-5, the V gene TRBV28; no firm D call. The CDR3 totals 14 residues. Germline CDR1 MDHEN, CDR2 SYDVKM. Trimming stripped 2 bases from V and 1 base from J, with 8 bases between. CDR3 coding DNA: TGTGCCAGCAGTTTAGTGGGCCTCCAAGAGACCCAGTACTTC. It is translated as CASSLVGLQETQYF.

The rearrangement links TRBV28 to TRBJ2-7; 10 bases line up with TRBD1. Germline-derived CDR1 and CDR2 are MDHEN and SYDVKM. The V gene end was trimmed by 4 bases and the J gene end by 4 bases; junction bases not matched to a gene: 7. CDR3 length equals 15 residues. The CDR3 nucleotides read TGTGCCAGCAGTTCACAGGGACAGGGGAAATACGAGCAGTACTTC. Translated: CASSSQGQGKYEQYF.

The chain carries TRBV5-4 and TRBJ2-3; 14 nucleotides agree with TRBD2. V dropped 4 bases and J dropped 4; count of bases not matched to a gene: 5. CDR1 and CDR2 from the germline V gene are SGHNT and YYREEE (reference sequence). The length of the CDR3 is 16 residues. The CDR3 spells CASSRGLAGVADTQYF. Written as DNA, the CDR3 is TGTGCCAGCAGCAGGGGACTAGCGGGAGTTGCAGATACGCAGTATTTT.

This clone was seen more than once but under ten times. The chain links TRBV7-8 to TRBJ1-2; tentative D call: TRBD1 (6 bases). This CDR3 spans 13 amino acids. V was cut by 1 base and J by 7 bases, with 10 bases left in between. Germline V gene sequence: CDR1 SGHVS, CDR2 FQNEAQ. The CDR3 DNA reads TGTGCCAGCAGCTTAGAACAGGGAGTTGGCTACACCTTC. Translating gives CASSLEQGVGYTF.

The chain recombines TRBV5-1 with TRBJ2-5, with TRBD1 matching over 9 bases. The tail of the sequence fits TRBJ2-7 better, so the J call may be wrong. The CDR3 spans 15 residues. Per germline, CDR1 SGHRS and CDR2 YFSETQ. The CDR3 reads CASSLGQGNFYEQYF. In DNA, the CDR3 is TGCGCCAGCAGCCTCGGACAGGGGAATTTCTACGAGCAGTACTTC.

The CDR3 bases are TGTGCCAGCAGTGAAGCAGAGACAGGGATGAGCAATCAGCCCCAGCATTTT. It yields the protein CASSEAETGMSNQPQHF. This chain uses TRBV2 with TRBJ1-5; 7 bases agree with TRBD1. CDR1 and CDR2 (germline): SNHLY, FYNNEI. The length of the CDR3 is 17 residues. J gave up 1 base and V 0 bases, and 6 bases lay outside the gene matches.

A few counts support this clone. This chain joins TRBV5-6 and TRBJ2-7, with 7 bases lining up with TRBD1. CDR3 size: 14 residues. J gave up 4 bases and V 3 bases, and 7 bases lay outside the gene matches. Germline V gene data show CDR1 as SGHDT and CDR2 as YYEEEE. The CDR3 is CASSSKGGSYEQYF. CDR3 DNA: TGTGCCAGCAGCTCGAAAGGGGGCTCTTACGAGCAGTACTTC.

This clone has a handful of counts. The V and J genes are TRBV28 and TRBJ2-3; possible D gene TRBD2, 6 bases. Germline lookup yields CDR1 MDHEN and CDR2 SYDVKM. CDR3 size: 17 residues. The V gene lost 3 bases and the J gene lost 4 bases, with 20 bases spanning the gap. CDR3 sequence (DNA): TGTGCCAGCAGTTTGGGACCCGGACTAAGCGAGCCAGATACGCAGTATTTT. Translating gives CASSLGPGLSEPDTQYF.

The chain carries TRBV5-1 and TRBJ2-7; 13 bases line up with TRBD2. J lost 3 bases, V lost 4 bases, and 1 base had no gene match. The CDR3 totals 14 residues. In germline, CDR1 is SGHRS, CDR2 YFSETQ. The CDR3 spells CASSRTSGSYEQYF. The CDR3 DNA is TGCGCCAGCAGCAGGACTAGCGGGAGCTACGAGCAGTACTTC.

The CDR3 DNA sequence: TGTGCCAGCAGCTTGGCAGGGGGCGCCGGAACTAATGAAAAACTGTTTTTT. It specifies CASSLAGGAGTNEKLFF. The J gene is TRBJ1-4, the V gene TRBV5-6; 8 nucleotides line up with TRBD1. The V gene's germline CDR1 is SGHDT and CDR2 YYEEEE. The CDR3 is 17 residues long. V shed 0 bases and J 1 base; nucleotides not matched to a gene: 5.

The chain recombines TRBV6-6 with TRBJ1-1; the match to TRBD1 covers 7 bases. CDR3 size: 14 residues. The germline V gene encodes CDR1 MNHNY and CDR2 SVGAGI (reference sequence). V shed 5 bases, J shed 1 base, and the junction held 4 bases outside the gene matches. CDR3 sequence: CASSTDRANTEAFF. Written as DNA, the CDR3 is TGTGCCAGCAGTACCGACAGGGCGAACACTGAAGCTTTCTTT.

The chain carries TRBV15 and TRBJ1-5; D gene uncertain. Deletions cut 1 base from V and 3 bases from J, with 13 bases between. The CDR3 runs 16 residues. Germline CDR1 is LNHNV and CDR2 is YYDKDF (reference sequence). CDR3 amino acids: CATSRAGLGTNQPQHF. The CDR3 DNA reads as TGTGCCACCAGCAGAGCCGGACTAGGTACCAATCAGCCCCAGCATTTT.

About this clone: The CDR3 end shows no conserved phenylalanine or tryptophan, and so a read error is likely. The limits of the CDR3 on the DNA are not certain, so only TCRdb's listed CDR3 is given. The gene calls are TRBV19 and TRBJ2-7; TRBD2 was called by the table and not checked on the DNA. The CDR3 has 10 residues if both end residues are counted. Germline CDR1 is LNHDA and CDR2 is SQIVND (reference sequence). CDR3 amino acids: CASSTPTGVG.

The chain uses TRBV4-1 and TRBJ2-3, with D perhaps matching TRBD2 (5 bases). The CDR3 loop spans 16 amino acids. V was pared by 1 base and J by 2 bases, with 13 bases between. CDR1 MGHRA and CDR2 YSYEKL come from the germline V gene. Written as DNA, the CDR3 is TGCGCCAGCAGCCAAGGTCCAGGAGGAGCCACAGATACGCAGTATTTT. This sequence encodes CASSQGPGGATDTQYF.

V gene TRBV4-1 combines with J gene TRBJ1-5, with 7 bases identical to TRBD1. V lost 2 bases to trimming and J lost 0 bases; unmatched junction nucleotides: 7. CDR1 and CDR2 from the germline V gene are MGHRA and YSYEKL. CDR3 length equals 17 residues. CDR3 in DNA: TGCGCCAGCAGCCAATTCCCGGGACAGTCTAGCAATCAGCCCCAGCATTTT. It is translated as CASSQFPGQSSNQPQHF.

The chain uses TRBV28 and TRBJ2-7, with no clear D. The germline CDR1 and CDR2 sequences are MDHEN and SYDVKM. Between the trimmed V and J ends, which lost 3 bases and 3 bases, there was a span of 9 bases. The CDR3 has 13 amino acids. This CDR3 reads CASSFGLLYEQYF. The CDR3 DNA reads as TGTGCCAGCAGTTTTGGGCTTCTCTACGAGCAGTACTTC.

In its sample, this clone was seen a few times. The genes are TRBV7-9 and TRBJ2-7, with 9 bases matching TRBD2. V dropped 1 base and J dropped 5; count of bases not matched to a gene: 6. The CDR3 has 15 residues. CDR1 and CDR2 from the germline V gene are SEHNR and FQNEAQ (reference sequence). As DNA, the CDR3 is TGTGCCAGCAGCTTAGGCCTAGCGGGGTTGAACGAGCAGTACTTC. This encodes CASSLGLAGLNEQYF. The variable domain in full, completed from reference TRBV7-9 and TRBJ2-7, reads DTGVSQNPRHKITKRGQNVTFRCDPISEHNRLYWYRQTLGQGPEFLTYFQNEAQLEKSRLLSDRFSAERPKGSFSTLEIQRTEQGDSAMYLCASSLGLAGLNEQYFGPGTRLTVT.

The V call is TRBV19, the J call TRBJ2-5; D might be TRBD2 (5 bases). The CDR3 has 16 amino acids. The V end lost 3 bases, the J end lost 5 bases, and 19 bases lay between the germline ends. CDR1 is LNHDA, CDR2 SQIVND, per germline (reference sequence). CDR3 sequence (DNA): TGTGCCAGTAGTATTTCAATGCAGCGGTCGCGGGAGACCCAGTACTTC. It translates to CASSISMQRSRETQYF.

The CDR3 DNA follows: TGTGCCAGCAGCCTCCGTCCCCCGGGAGGGTCAGAGACCCAGTACTTC. As protein: CASSLRPPGGSETQYF. The chain couples TRBV6-6 to TRBJ2-5; 8 bases map to TRBD2. The CDR3 extends over 16 amino acids. Germline values: CDR1 MNHNY, CDR2 SVGAGI (reference sequence). Trimming removed 6 bases from V and 4 bases from J; junction bases left unmatched: 13.

The chain recombines TRBV1 with TRBJ2-5; TRBD2 is taken as the D call from the table, unchecked against the DNA. TRBV1 represents a pseudogene. The CDR3 runs to 18 residues. This chain's CDR3 is CTSSQDPGLAGGIETQYF. The CDR3 DNA reads as TGCACCAGCAGCCAAGATCCAGGACTAGCGGGAGGTATAGAGACCCAGTACTTC.

J is TRBJ2-7 and V is TRBV6-1; D is possibly TRBD1 (6 bases). Germline V gene sequence: CDR1 MNHNS, CDR2 SASEGT. The CDR3 contains 14 residues. V shed 5 bases and J shed 6 bases, with 17 bases lying between them. CDR3 loop: CASSPLGPQGEQYF. The DNA for the CDR3 is TGTGCCAGCAGTCCTCTTGGTCCACAGGGCGAGCAGTACTTC.

The chain recombines TRBV5-6 with TRBJ2-3, with 13 bases matching TRBD2. V shed 4 bases and J 4 bases; nucleotides not matched to a gene: 6. Germline lookup yields CDR1 SGHDT and CDR2 YYEEEE. The CDR3 extends over 16 amino acids. The CDR3 DNA reads as TGTGCCAGCAGCGTAGGGACTAGCGGGGCCGCAGATACGCAGTATTTT. Its translation: CASSVGTSGAADTQYF.

The chain employs TRBV6-5 and TRBJ2-5; 12 positions match TRBD2. The J call may be faulty, since TRBJ2-7 better matches the DNA end. From germline, CDR1 is MNHEY and CDR2 SVGAGI. This CDR3 region has 16 residues. The CDR3 sequence: CASSSRLAGASYEQYF. The CDR3 DNA reads as TGTGCCAGCAGTTCCCGACTAGCGGGAGCTTCCTACGAGCAGTACTTC.

V gene TRBV9 combines with J gene TRBJ2-2, with 11 positions matching TRBD2. The CDR3 spans 16 residues. The V gene's germline CDR1 is SGDLS and CDR2 YYNGEE. Trimming removed 4 bases from V and 3 bases from J; junction bases left unmatched: 5. CDR3 in DNA: TGTGCCAGCAGCCGTCTAGCGGGAGGCGACACCGGGGAGCTGTTTTTT. Protein product: CASSRLAGGDTGELFF.

V gene TRBV27 combines with J gene TRBJ2-5; the match to TRBD1 covers 8 bases. V trimming: 5 bases; J trimming: 3 bases; junction bases outside the gene matches: 17. The length of the CDR3 is 18 residues. Germline assignment: CDR1 MNHEY and CDR2 SMNVEV (reference sequence). DNA of the CDR3: TGTGCCAGCAGTCCTCGGACAGGGCCTCTAGTATCCAAAGAGACCCAGTACTTC. It encodes CASSPRTGPLVSKETQYF.